This entry lists 32 T cell receptor beta chains sequenced from one sample in a study of OX40 agonist ivuxolimab in advanced cancers. The protocol was immunoSEQ multiplex PCR, while the TCRdb copy is restricted to in-frame clones and leaves out a portion. The data contain approximately 99,000 clones, 94% of them singletons. The material was CD4+ or CD8+ T cells sorted from blood, obtained in a trial of the OX40 agonist ivuxolimab. These receptors were taken from an adult with an advanced solid tumor such as melanoma, head and neck, liver or kidney cancer.

The V gene is TRBV7-9, the J gene TRBJ2-3; maybe TRBD1 (5 bases). Germline CDR1 SEHNR, CDR2 FQNEAQ (reference sequence). V lost 2 bases, J lost 2 bases, and 17 bases lay in between. The CDR3 length is 17 residues. The CDR3 protein is CASSLKGSDKFTDTQYF. As DNA, the CDR3 is TGTGCCAGCAGCTTAAAGGGGTCAGACAAATTCACAGATACGCAGTATTTT.

Here the CDR3 reads CASSGHGKNIQYF. DNA for the CDR3: TGTGCCAGCAGCGGACACGGTAAAAACATTCAGTACTTC. The rearrangement links TRBV27 to TRBJ2-4, with a weak D call TRBD1 (5 bases). Deletions cut 6 bases from V and 4 bases from J, with 10 bases between. The germline gives CDR1 MNHEY, CDR2 SMNVEV (reference sequence). The CDR3 sequence is 13 residues long.

This chain links TRBV18 with TRBJ1-5; 7 bases match TRBD1. The CDR3 sequence is 14 residues long. The V and J ends lost 2 bases and 7 bases, in that order; junction bases with no gene match: 5. CDR1 is KGHSH, CDR2 LQKENI, per germline. The CDR3 loop is CASSPEGAWQPQHF. CDR3 sequence (DNA): TGTGCCAGCTCACCAGAGGGGGCATGGCAGCCCCAGCATTTT.

The chain carries TRBV6-5 and TRBJ2-7, with TRBD1 identical over 7 bases. The CDR3 has 12 residues. In germline, CDR1 is MNHEY, CDR2 SVGAGI. V was pared by 6 bases and J by 5 bases, with 4 bases of the junction left unmatched. The CDR3 is CASSQTGDEQYF. The DNA for the CDR3 is TGTGCCAGCAGCCAAACAGGGGACGAGCAGTACTTC.

This sequence joins TRBV7-2 and TRBJ1-2, with 7 bases lining up with TRBD1. Germline values: CDR1 SGHTA, CDR2 FQGNSA. The CDR3 has 13 residues. The J segment lost 7 bases and the V segment lost 5 bases, leaving 7 bases of the junction unmatched. The CDR3 DNA sequence: TGTGCCAGCAGCCTCGGGACAGCCCTTGGCTACACCTTC. Residues: CASSLGTALGYTF.

On this clone: Other DNA sequences in the same sample also yield this CDR3. The rearrangement joins TRBV7-9 to TRBJ2-7; TRBD2 aligns across 9 bases. Per the germline V gene, CDR1 is SEHNR and CDR2 is FQNEAQ (reference sequence). The CDR3 totals 14 residues. J was trimmed by 6 bases and V by 1 base; bases with no gene match: 4. In DNA, the CDR3 is TGTGCCAGCAGCTTAGGGCGGGGGGGACGCGAGCAGTACTTC. The encoded protein is CASSLGRGGREQYF.

The V and J genes are TRBV4-3 and TRBJ1-1; 9 positions match TRBD1. The CDR3 is 14 amino acids. The V gene's germline CDR1 is LGHNA and CDR2 YSLEER. V shed 4 bases, J shed 1 base, and the junction held 1 base outside the gene matches. The CDR3 nucleotides are TGCGCCAGCAGCCCGGGACAGGGGAACACTGAAGCTTTCTTT. Amino acid sequence: CASSPGQGNTEAFF.

The chain employs TRBV28 and TRBJ1-2; 7 bases are a match to TRBD1. The CDR3 consists of 13 residues. The trim removed 6 bases at V and 6 bases at J, leaving 7 bases unmatched. Germline assignment: CDR1 MDHEN and CDR2 SYDVKM. The CDR3: CASRPTGENGYTF. CDR3 DNA sequence: TGTGCCAGCAGACCAACAGGGGAAAATGGCTACACCTTC.

The CDR3: CASSHRGEKLFF. The DNA of the CDR3 is TGCGCCAGCAGCCACCGTGGTGAAAAACTGTTTTTT. The chain couples TRBV5-1 to TRBJ1-4; D is undetermined. The V end lost 4 bases, the J end lost 7 bases, and 8 bases lay between the germline ends. The CDR3 length is 12 residues. The germline V gene has CDR1 SGHRS and CDR2 YFSETQ.

V usage is TRBV6-5 and J usage is TRBJ2-3, with D hard to call. Germline V gene data show CDR1 as MNHEY and CDR2 as SVGAGI. Trimming cost V 0 bases and J 4 bases, with 8 bases left between them. The length of the CDR3 is 14 residues. The CDR3 is CASSYSGFSDTQYF. The CDR3 nucleotides are TGTGCCAGCAGTTACTCGGGGTTCTCAGATACGCAGTATTTT.

The CDR3 DNA sequence: TGTGCCAGCAGCCCCGAGACAGCGGGGAAGCTCGAGCAGTACTTC. It specifies CASSPETAGKLEQYF. The V call is TRBV6-5, the J call TRBJ2-7, with 7 bases matching TRBD2. The CDR3 sequence is 15 residues long. In germline, CDR1 is MNHEY, CDR2 SVGAGI. Germline trimming cut 6 bases from V and 6 bases from J; bases unmatched to any gene: 14.

V usage is TRBV27 and J usage is TRBJ2-1; D may correspond to TRBD1 or TRBD2 (5 bases each). Germline assignment: CDR1 MNHEY and CDR2 SMNVEV (reference sequence). The CDR3 extends over 15 amino acids. V dropped 2 bases and J dropped 9 bases, with 17 bases sitting between them. CDR3 coding DNA: TGTGCCAGCAGTTTAGATGGTCGGTTGAGGGGTGAGCAGTTCTTC. It translates to CASSLDGRLRGEQFF.

Only a few counts were recorded for this clone. The V and J genes are TRBV6-5 and TRBJ1-5; perhaps TRBD1 as D (6 bases). Trimming left V 6 bases short and J 7 bases short, with 13 bases between. Per germline, CDR1 MNHEY and CDR2 SVGAGI. The CDR3 consists of 13 residues. CDR3: CASSPRRGQPQHF. The CDR3 DNA follows: TGTGCCAGCAGCCCTCGAAGGGGGCAGCCCCAGCATTTT.

The chain combines TRBV19 with TRBJ1-2; D not resolved. The CDR3 runs 13 residues. Trimming took off 4 bases at V and 0 bases at J, with 6 bases between the two ends. The germline V gene encodes CDR1 LNHDA and CDR2 SQIVND (reference sequence). As DNA, the CDR3 is TGTGCCAGTAGTAGACAAGCTAACTATGGCTACACCTTC. Protein sequence: CASSRQANYGYTF. The whole variable domain, filled in from reference TRBV19 and TRBJ1-2, reads DGGITQSPKYLFRKEGQNVTLSCEQNLNHDAMYWYRQDPGQGLRLIYYSQIVNDFQKGDIAEGYSVSREKKESFPLTVTSAQKNPTAFYLCASSRQANYGYTFGSGTRLTVV.

This clone was found once. The chain carries TRBV27 and TRBJ2-7; TRBD2 agrees at 7 bases. V shed 2 bases, J shed 3 bases, and the junction held 7 bases outside the gene matches. The CDR3 runs to 15 residues. Per germline, CDR1 MNHEY and CDR2 SMNVEV (reference sequence). CDR3 in DNA: TGTGCCAGCAGTTTAGGGGCGGGGGACCGCTACGAGCAGTACTTC. Its translation is CASSLGAGDRYEQYF.

The V call is TRBV6-5, the J call TRBJ1-1; D is undetermined. Germline V gives CDR1 MNHEY, CDR2 SVGAGI. Trimming pared 10 bases from V and 3 bases from J, leaving 15 bases between. The CDR3 consists of 13 residues. The chain's CDR3 is CATEQRRDTEAFF. In DNA, the CDR3 is TGTGCCACCGAACAACGTCGGGACACTGAAGCTTTCTTT.

CDR3 in amino acids: CASSGGKSGNTIYF. In nucleotides, the CDR3 is TGTGCCAGTAGCGGGGGCAAGTCTGGAAACACCATATATTTT. The chain joins TRBV19 to TRBJ1-3; maybe TRBD1 (6 bases). The CDR3 consists of 14 residues. V gave up 6 bases and J gave up 1 base, with 10 bases separating them. CDR1 and CDR2 from the germline V gene are LNHDA and SQIVND (reference sequence).

V is TRBV7-9 and J is TRBJ1-2; maybe TRBD1 (6 bases). Trimming pared 4 bases from V and 5 bases from J, leaving 20 bases between. CDR3 length: 16 residues. Looked up from germline, CDR1 is SEHNR and CDR2 is FQNEAQ (reference sequence). In DNA form, the CDR3 reads TGTGCCAGCAGCTCCCAAGGGCAGGGGTTTCGGTATGGCTACACCTTC. This gives the protein CASSSQGQGFRYGYTF.

This chain uses TRBV7-3 with TRBJ2-3; the D gene is possibly TRBD2 (6 bases). Trimming shortened V by 5 bases and J by 8 bases, and 8 bases separated the two germline ends. CDR3 size: 11 residues. Germline CDR1 and CDR2: SGHTA and FQGTGA. As DNA, the CDR3 is TGTGCCAGCAGCCTCGGGAGTACGCAGTATTTT. Residues: CASSLGSTQYF.

The chain is built from TRBV2 and TRBJ2-7; 7 bases agree with TRBD1. Per the germline V gene, CDR1 is SNHLY and CDR2 is FYNNEI. The CDR3 extends over 14 amino acids. With 7 bases clipped from V and 3 bases from J, the junction kept 9 bases outside the gene matches. CDR3 bases: TGTGCCAGCACCGAACAGGGGAGTCGCTACGAGCAGTACTTC. The encoded protein is CASTEQGSRYEQYF.

The chain employs TRBV10-3 and TRBJ2-2; D remains unclear. Germline V gene data show CDR1 as ENHRY and CDR2 as SYGVKD. The CDR3 covers 13 residues. The V gene lost 6 bases and the J gene lost 5 bases, with 10 bases spanning the gap. CDR3 amino acids: CAIRPARTGELFF. CDR3 DNA: TGTGCCATCAGACCGGCGAGGACCGGGGAGCTGTTTTTT.

The DNA for the CDR3 is TGTGCCAGCAGCTTAGCGGGACAGGGGGCAAGCAATCAGCCCCAGCATTTT. Encoded protein: CASSLAGQGASNQPQHF. The chain joins TRBV11-2 to TRBJ1-5; 12 bases are shared with TRBD1. J gave up 1 base and V 1 base, and 2 bases lay outside the gene matches. CDR1 is SGHAT, CDR2 FQNNGV, per germline. CDR3 length equals 17 residues.

V gene TRBV7-3 combines with J gene TRBJ1-1, with a tentative D call TRBD1 (6 bases). Trimming took off 4 bases at V and 1 base at J, with 7 bases between the two ends. This CDR3 has 13 residues. From germline, CDR1 is SGHTA and CDR2 FQGTGA. The CDR3 protein is CASSSDRNTEAFF. CDR3 DNA sequence: TGTGCCAGCAGCTCGGACAGGAACACTGAAGCTTTCTTT.

The CDR3 DNA sequence: TGCGCCAGCAGCCCGGGACTAGCTACGGGGCGGGAGCAGTACTTC. Its translation is CASSPGLATGREQYF. This chain connects TRBV4-1 to TRBJ2-7; 9 nucleotides match TRBD2. The V segment lost 4 bases and the J segment 7 bases; nucleotides outside the gene matches: 11. Germline V gene sequence: CDR1 MGHRA, CDR2 YSYEKL. This CDR3 contains 15 residues.

This clone was found a few times. The rearrangement joins TRBV18 to TRBJ1-5; possible D gene TRBD1, 6 bases. V was trimmed by 3 bases and J by 7 bases, leaving 10 bases between them. Germline V gene data show CDR1 as KGHSH and CDR2 as LQKENI. CDR3 length equals 13 residues. As DNA, the CDR3 is TGTGCCAGCTCACCCAGGGGTGGGCAGCCCCAGCATTTT. This encodes CASSPRGGQPQHF.

This chain links TRBV5-1 with TRBJ1-2, with 7 bases lining up with TRBD1. V trimming: 5 bases; J trimming: 4 bases; junction bases outside the gene matches: 5. Looked up from germline, CDR1 is SGHRS and CDR2 is YFSETQ. The CDR3 is made up of 13 amino acids. The CDR3 sequence: CASRTGTVYGYTF. The CDR3 DNA sequence: TGCGCCAGCAGAACTGGGACAGTCTATGGCTACACCTTC. The complete variable domain, with remaining parts taken from reference TRBV5-1 and TRBJ1-2, reads KAGVTQTPRYLIKTRGQQVTLSCSPISGHRSVSWYQQTPGQGLQFLFEYFSETQRNKGNFPGRFSGRQFSNSRSEMNVSTLELGDSALYLCASRTGTVYGYTFGSGTRLTVV.

This chain uses TRBV18 with TRBJ2-5, with D possibly being TRBD1 (6 bases). The CDR3 length is 15 residues. Trimming removed 0 bases from V and 5 bases from J, with 13 bases in between. Germline CDR1 reads KGHSH; CDR2 reads LQKENI. Here the CDR3 reads CASSPPGHGVETQYF. As DNA, the CDR3 is TGTGCCAGCTCACCACCGGGACATGGTGTGGAGACCCAGTACTTC.

The DNA for the CDR3 is TGTGCCAGCCGGGCGGGAGTCTACGAGCAGTACTTC. Translated, it gives CASRAGVYEQYF. This rearrangement joins TRBV28 to TRBJ2-7; 7 bases fit TRBD2. Per germline, CDR1 MDHEN and CDR2 SYDVKM. The CDR3 is 12 amino acids. V was clipped by 8 bases and J by 3 bases; unmatched bases: 4.

CDR3 residues: CASSQSENRGSYQPQHF. The CDR3 nucleotides are TGCGCCAGCAGTCAATCGGAGAACAGGGGTAGTTATCAGCCCCAGCATTTT. J is TRBJ1-5 and V is TRBV23-1, with 7 bases matching TRBD1. TRBV23-1 is reported as an ORF; its role is uncertain. V lost 0 bases, J lost 5 bases, and 10 bases stayed unmatched. The CDR3 runs 17 residues.

The rearrangement uses TRBV5-4 and TRBJ1-2; D gene uncertain. CDR1 is SGHNT and CDR2 is YYREEE in the germline V gene (reference sequence). V was shortened by 6 bases and J by 4 bases, with 16 bases between the two germline ends. The CDR3 is 14 residues long. The CDR3 bases are TGTGCCAGCACCAACCCGAAGGGTTCCTATGGCTACACCTTC. It yields the protein CASTNPKGSYGYTF.

The chain links TRBV19 to TRBJ2-1; TRBD1 might be the D (7 bases). The V gene's germline CDR1 is LNHDA and CDR2 SQIVND (reference sequence). CDR3 length: 16 amino acids. Trimming removed 4 bases at V and 4 bases at J, with 17 bases between. CDR3 DNA: TGTGCCAGTAGTACCCGCGGCAGGGGGGCTTACAATGAGCAGTTCTTC. Translated, it gives CASSTRGRGAYNEQFF.

V gene TRBV18 combines with J gene TRBJ2-5; D gene ambiguous. The CDR3 contains 14 residues. The germline V and J ends were trimmed by 6 bases and 1 base, with 12 bases remaining between them. CDR1 is KGHSH and CDR2 is LQKENI in the germline V gene. The CDR3, as DNA: TGTGCCAGCTCCCACATCCGAGCCCAAGAGACCCAGTACTTC. Protein product: CASSHIRAQETQYF.